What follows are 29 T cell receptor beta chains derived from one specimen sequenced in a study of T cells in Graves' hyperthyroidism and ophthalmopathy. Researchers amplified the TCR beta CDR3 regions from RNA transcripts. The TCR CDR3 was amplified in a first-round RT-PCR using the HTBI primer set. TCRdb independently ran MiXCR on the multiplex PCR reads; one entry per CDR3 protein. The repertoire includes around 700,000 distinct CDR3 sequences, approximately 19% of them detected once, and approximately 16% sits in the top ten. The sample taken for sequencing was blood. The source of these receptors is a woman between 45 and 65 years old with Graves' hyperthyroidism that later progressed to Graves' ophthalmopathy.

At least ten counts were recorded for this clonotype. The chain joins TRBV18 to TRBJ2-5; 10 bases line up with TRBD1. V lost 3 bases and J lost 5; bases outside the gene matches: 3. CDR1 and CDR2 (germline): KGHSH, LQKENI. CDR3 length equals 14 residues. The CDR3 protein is CASSPDRGMETQYF. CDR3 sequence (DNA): TGTGCCAGCTCACCGGACAGGGGGATGGAGACCCAGTACTTC.

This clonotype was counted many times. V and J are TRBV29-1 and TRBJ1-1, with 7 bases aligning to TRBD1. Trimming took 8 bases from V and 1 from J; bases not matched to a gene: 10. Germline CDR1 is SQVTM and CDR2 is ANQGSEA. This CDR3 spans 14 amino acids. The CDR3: CSTGVTGKNTEAFF. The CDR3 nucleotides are TGCAGCACTGGCGTGACAGGGAAGAACACTGAAGCTTTCTTT.

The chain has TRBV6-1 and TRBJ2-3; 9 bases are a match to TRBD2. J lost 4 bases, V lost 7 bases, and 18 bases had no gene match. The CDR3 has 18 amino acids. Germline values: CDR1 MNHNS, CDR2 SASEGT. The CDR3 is CASMPPGRGGGFSDTQYF. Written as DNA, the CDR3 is TGTGCCAGCATGCCCCCGGGTCGCGGGGGGGGTTTCTCAGATACGCAGTATTTT.

The CDR3 coding sequence is TGTGCCAGCAGCTGGCCTCCGGGGGGGAACACCGGGGAGCTGTTTTTT. Translating gives CASSWPPGGNTGELFF. The J gene is TRBJ2-2, the V gene TRBV7-8; TRBD2 matches at 7 bases. The CDR3 loop spans 16 amino acids. Unmatched junction bases numbered 6, after V lost 4 bases and J lost 1 base. CDR1 SGHVS and CDR2 FQNEAQ come from the germline V gene.

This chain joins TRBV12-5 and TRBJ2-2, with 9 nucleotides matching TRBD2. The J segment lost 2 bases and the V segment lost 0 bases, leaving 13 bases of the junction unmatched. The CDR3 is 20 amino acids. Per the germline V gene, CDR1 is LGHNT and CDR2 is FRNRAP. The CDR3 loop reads CASGLVLRGAGGPNTGELFF. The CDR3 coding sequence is TGTGCTAGTGGTTTGGTATTGCGCGGGGCGGGGGGGCCTAACACCGGGGAGCTGTTTTTT.

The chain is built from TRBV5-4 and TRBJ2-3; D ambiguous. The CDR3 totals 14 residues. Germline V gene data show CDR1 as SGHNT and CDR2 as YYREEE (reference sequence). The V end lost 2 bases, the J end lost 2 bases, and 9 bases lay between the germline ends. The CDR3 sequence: CASSFEPDTDTQYF. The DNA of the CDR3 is TGTGCCAGCAGCTTTGAACCCGACACAGATACGCAGTATTTT.

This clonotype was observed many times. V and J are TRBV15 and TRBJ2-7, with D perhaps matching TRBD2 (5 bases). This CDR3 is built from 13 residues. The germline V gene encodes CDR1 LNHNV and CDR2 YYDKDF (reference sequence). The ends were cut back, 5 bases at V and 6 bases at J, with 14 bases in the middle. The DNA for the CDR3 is TGTGCCACCAGCCGCGCGCCGGACTCCGAGCAGTACTTC. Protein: CATSRAPDSEQYF.

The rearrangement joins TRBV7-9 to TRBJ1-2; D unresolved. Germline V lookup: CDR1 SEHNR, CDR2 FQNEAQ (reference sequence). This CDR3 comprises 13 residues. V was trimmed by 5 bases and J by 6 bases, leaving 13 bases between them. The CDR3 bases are TGTGCCAGCAGCATAAGTGATCTTAATGGCTACACCTTC. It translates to CASSISDLNGYTF.

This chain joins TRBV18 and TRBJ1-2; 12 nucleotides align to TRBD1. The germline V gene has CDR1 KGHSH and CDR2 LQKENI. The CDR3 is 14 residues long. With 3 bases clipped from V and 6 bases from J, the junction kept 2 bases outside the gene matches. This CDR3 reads CASSPGQGANGYTF. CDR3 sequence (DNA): TGTGCCAGCTCACCGGGACAGGGGGCGAATGGCTACACCTTC.

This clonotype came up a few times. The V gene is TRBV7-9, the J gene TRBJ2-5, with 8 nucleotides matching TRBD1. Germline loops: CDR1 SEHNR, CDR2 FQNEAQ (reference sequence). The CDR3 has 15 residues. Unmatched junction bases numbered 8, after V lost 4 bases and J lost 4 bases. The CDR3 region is CASSSRTGLTETQYF. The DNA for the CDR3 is TGTGCCAGCAGCTCCCGGACAGGGCTTACAGAGACCCAGTACTTC.

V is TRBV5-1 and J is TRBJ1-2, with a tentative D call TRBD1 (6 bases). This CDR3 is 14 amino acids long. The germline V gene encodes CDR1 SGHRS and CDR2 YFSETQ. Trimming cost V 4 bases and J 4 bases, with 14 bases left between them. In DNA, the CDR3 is TGCGCCAGCAGCCTGACAGGTGACGCCTATGGCTACACCTTC. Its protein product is CASSLTGDAYGYTF.

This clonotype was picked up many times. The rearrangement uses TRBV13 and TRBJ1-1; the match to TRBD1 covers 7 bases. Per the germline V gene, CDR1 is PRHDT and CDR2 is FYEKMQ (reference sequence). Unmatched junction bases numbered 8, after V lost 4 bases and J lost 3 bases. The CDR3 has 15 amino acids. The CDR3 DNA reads TGTGCCAGCAGCTCCCCAGGGGGATTAGACACTGAAGCTTTCTTT. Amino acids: CASSSPGGLDTEAFF.

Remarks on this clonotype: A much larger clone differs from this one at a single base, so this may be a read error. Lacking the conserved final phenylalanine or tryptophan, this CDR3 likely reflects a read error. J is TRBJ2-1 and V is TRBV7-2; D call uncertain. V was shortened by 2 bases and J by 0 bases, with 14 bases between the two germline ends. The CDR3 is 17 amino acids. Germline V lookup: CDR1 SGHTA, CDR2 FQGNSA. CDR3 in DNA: TGTGCCAGCAGCTTACATTCCGTTGTCAGCTCCTACAATGAGCAGTTCTCC. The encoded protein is CASSLHSVVSSYNEQFS.

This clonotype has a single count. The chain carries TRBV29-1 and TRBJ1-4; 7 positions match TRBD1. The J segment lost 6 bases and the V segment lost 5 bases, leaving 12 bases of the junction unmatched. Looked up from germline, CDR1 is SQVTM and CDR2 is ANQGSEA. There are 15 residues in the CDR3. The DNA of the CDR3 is TGCAGCGTTCACACCACAGGGGACAGTGATGAAAAACTGTTTTTT. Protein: CSVHTTGDSDEKLFF.

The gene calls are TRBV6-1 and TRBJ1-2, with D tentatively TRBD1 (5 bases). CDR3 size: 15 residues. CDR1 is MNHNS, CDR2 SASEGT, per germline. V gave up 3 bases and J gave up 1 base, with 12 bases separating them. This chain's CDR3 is CASSDGGRGNYGYTF. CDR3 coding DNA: TGTGCCAGCAGTGACGGGGGGAGAGGTAACTATGGCTACACCTTC.

The CDR3 spells CASSLTSNTGELFF. CDR3 in DNA: TGTGCCAGCAGCCTGACATCGAACACCGGGGAGCTGTTTTTT. V gene TRBV11-3 combines with J gene TRBJ2-2; D remains unclear. Trimming stripped 5 bases from V and 0 bases from J, with 7 bases between. From germline, CDR1 is SGHNT and CDR2 YENEEA. The CDR3 contains 14 residues. Complete variable domain (other parts from reference TRBV11-3 and TRBJ2-2): EAGVVQSPRYKIIEKKQPVAFWCNPISGHNTLYWYLQNLGQGPELLIRYENEEAVDDSQLPKDRFSAERLKGVDSTLKIQPAELGDSAVYLCASSLTSNTGELFFGEGSRLTVL.

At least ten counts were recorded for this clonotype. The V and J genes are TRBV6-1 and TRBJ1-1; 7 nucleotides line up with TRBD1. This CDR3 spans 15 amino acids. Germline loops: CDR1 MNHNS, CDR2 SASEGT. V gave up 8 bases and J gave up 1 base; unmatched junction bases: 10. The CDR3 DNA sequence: TGTGCCAGCTTAGGGACAGCCACGCGGAACACTGAAGCTTTCTTT. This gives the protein CASLGTATRNTEAFF.

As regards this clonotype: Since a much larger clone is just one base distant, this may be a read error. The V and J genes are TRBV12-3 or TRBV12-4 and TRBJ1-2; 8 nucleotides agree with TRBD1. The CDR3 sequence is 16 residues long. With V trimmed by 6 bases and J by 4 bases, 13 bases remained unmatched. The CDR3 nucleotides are TGTGCCAGCAGCGGCCAGGGGGCATTAGGGGGCTATGGCTACACCTTC. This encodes CASSGQGALGGYGYTF.

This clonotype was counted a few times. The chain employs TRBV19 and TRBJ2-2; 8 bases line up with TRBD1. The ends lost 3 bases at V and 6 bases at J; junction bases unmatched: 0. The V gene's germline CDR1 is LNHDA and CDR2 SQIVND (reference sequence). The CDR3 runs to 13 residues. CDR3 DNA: TGTGCCAGTAGTATCAGGGGGCCCGGGGAGCTGTTTTTT. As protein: CASSIRGPGELFF.

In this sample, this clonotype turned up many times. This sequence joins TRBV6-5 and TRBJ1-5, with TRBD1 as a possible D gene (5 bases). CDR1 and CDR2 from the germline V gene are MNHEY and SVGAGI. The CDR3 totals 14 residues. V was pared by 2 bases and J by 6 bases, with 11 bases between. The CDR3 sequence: CASSYEGAGQPQHF. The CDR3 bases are TGTGCCAGCAGTTACGAAGGGGCGGGTCAGCCCCAGCATTTT.

The CDR3 sequence is CASSEFGQPTMEKLFF. CDR3 nucleotide sequence: TGTGCCAGCAGTGAATTCGGGCAGCCAACAATGGAAAAACTGTTTTTT. This chain connects TRBV2 to TRBJ1-4; no reliable D call. Germline V lookup: CDR1 SNHLY, CDR2 FYNNEI. The germline V and J ends were trimmed by 2 bases and 8 bases, with 18 bases remaining between them. CDR3 length: 16 residues.

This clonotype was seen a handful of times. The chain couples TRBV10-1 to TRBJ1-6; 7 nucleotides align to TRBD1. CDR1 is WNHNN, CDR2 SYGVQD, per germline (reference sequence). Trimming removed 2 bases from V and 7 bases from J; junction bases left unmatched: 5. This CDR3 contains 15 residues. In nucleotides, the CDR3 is TGCGCCAGCAGTGAGAACAGGGGATCCAATTCACCCCTCCACTTT. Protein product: CASSENRGSNSPLHF.

Here the CDR3 reads CASSQRGGIEKLFF. The CDR3 DNA reads TGCGCCAGCAGCCAAAGGGGCGGGATTGAAAAACTGTTTTTT. V and J are TRBV4-1 and TRBJ1-4, with a weak D call TRBD1 (5 bases). Germline V gene sequence: CDR1 MGHRA, CDR2 YSYEKL. V was cut by 2 bases and J by 7 bases, with 11 bases left in between. The CDR3 totals 14 residues.

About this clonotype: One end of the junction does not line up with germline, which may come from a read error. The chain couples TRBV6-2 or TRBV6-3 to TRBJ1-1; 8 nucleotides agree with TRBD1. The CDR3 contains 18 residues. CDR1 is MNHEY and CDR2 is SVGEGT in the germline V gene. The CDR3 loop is CASSLLLGTGDRDTEAFF. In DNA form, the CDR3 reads TGTGCCAGCAGTTTGCTGCTCGGGACAGGTGATAGGGACACCGAAGCTTTCTTT.

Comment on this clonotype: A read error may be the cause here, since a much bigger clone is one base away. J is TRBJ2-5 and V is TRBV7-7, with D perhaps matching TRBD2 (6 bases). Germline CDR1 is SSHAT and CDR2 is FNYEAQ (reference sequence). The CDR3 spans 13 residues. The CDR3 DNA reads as TGTGCTGGCAGCTTAGACCAACACGGGGGTCAGTACTTC. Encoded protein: CAGSLDQHGGQYF. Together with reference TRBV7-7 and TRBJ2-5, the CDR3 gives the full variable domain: GAGVSQSPRYKVTKRGQDVTLRCDPISSHATLYWYQQALGQGPEFLTYFNYEAQPDKSGLPSDRFSAERPEGSISTLTIQRTEQRDSAMYRCAGSLDQHGGQYFGPGTRLLVL.

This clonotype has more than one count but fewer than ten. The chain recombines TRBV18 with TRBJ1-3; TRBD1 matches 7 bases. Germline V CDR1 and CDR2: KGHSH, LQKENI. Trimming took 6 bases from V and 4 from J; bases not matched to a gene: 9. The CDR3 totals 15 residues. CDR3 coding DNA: TGTGCCAGCTCGCCGGGACAGACGCTCGGAAACACCATATATTTT. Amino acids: CASSPGQTLGNTIYF. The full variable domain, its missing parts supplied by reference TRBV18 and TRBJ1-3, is NAGVMQNPRHLVRRRGQEARLRCSPMKGHSHVYWYRQLPEEGLKFMVYLQKENIIDESGMPKERFSAEFPKEGPSILRIQQVVRGDSAAYFCASSPGQTLGNTIYFGEGSWLTVV.

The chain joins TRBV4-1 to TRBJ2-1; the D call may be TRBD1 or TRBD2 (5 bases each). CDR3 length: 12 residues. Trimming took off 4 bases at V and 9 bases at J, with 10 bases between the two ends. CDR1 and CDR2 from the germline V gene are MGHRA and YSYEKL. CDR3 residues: CASSRDQGEQFF. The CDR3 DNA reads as TGCGCCAGCAGCCGGGACCAGGGTGAGCAGTTCTTC.

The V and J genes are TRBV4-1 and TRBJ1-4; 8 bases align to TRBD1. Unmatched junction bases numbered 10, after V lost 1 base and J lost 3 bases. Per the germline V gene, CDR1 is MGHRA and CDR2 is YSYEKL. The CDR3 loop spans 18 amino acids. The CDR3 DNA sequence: TGCGCCAGCAGCCAAGTTGTCAGGGGGCGGGGATCTAATGAAAAACTGTTTTTT. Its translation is CASSQVVRGRGSNEKLFF.

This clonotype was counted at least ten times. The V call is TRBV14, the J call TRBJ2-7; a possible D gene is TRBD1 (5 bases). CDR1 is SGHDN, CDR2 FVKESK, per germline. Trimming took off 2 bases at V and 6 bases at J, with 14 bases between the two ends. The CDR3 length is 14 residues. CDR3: CASSQLPDSPEQYF. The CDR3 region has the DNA TGTGCCAGCAGCCAACTACCAGACAGCCCCGAGCAGTACTTC.